The sequence of this T cell receptor (beta chain) was determined in a study of glioma-infiltrating T cells. Study-level points and caveats: Tissue and blood shared very few CDR3 sequences. Non-neoplastic patients had below-expected tissue-blood divergence, while all gliomas exceeded expectation.

This CDR3 is 12 amino acids long. Germline loops: CDR1 DFQATT, CDR2 SNEGSKA (reference sequence). With 6 bases clipped from V and 3 bases from J, the junction kept 4 bases outside the gene matches. The iRepertoire nested amplicon-rescue multiplex PCR amplified TCR alpha and beta CDR3s from RNA. One-step reverse transcription and amplification started from approximately 100-400 ng of tissue mRNA or PBMC total RNA. MiXCR, run by TCRdb on the multiplex PCR reads, gives a single entry per CDR3 protein. Of over 100,000 distinct CDR3 sequences in the sample, 20% to 25% were seen once. This clonotype occurred many times. Its antigen remains unknown.

Source material: glioma tissue, nonneoplastic brain tissue, or PBMCs (not recorded which). J is TRBJ2-7 and V is TRBV20-1, with 8 bases identical to TRBD2. This receptor was taken from a human donor with low-grade glioma or glioblastoma, undergoing nonglioma brain surgery, or in good health (not recorded which). The CDR3, as DNA: TGCAGTGCCGGGGGGGGGAGCTACGAGCAGTACTTC. Encoded protein: CSAGGGSYEQYF.